This TCR beta chain was captured by sequencing in a study of blood T cell repertoires in COVID-19. Looking at the study overall: Donors in the United States, Italy and Spain gave samples during acute or convalescent COVID-19. Sources were T cells, B-cell-depleted T cells, or PBMCs; the material itself was cDNA or gDNA.

CDR3 length equals 15 residues. Trimming shortened V by 3 bases and J by 3 bases, and 13 bases separated the two germline ends. CDR1 and CDR2 from the germline V gene are KGHSH and LQKENI. Original handling: Estimation of nucleated cell counts was performed using reference gene primer amplification. The data were produced by immunoSEQ multiplex PCR, yet TCRdb's version contains in-frame clones alone and is incomplete. That table furnishes V, J and clone size, whereas the DNA furnished D and trimming. The sample lists under 150,000 clones; 86% were seen once. This receptor was identified in a woman aged 45-65 years who had recovered from COVID-19. The sample consisted of peripheral blood. This chain joins TRBV18 and TRBJ2-3; the D is unclear. The DNA of the CDR3 is TGTGCCAGCTCACCTCCGAACCCCAGTACAGATACGCAGTATTTT. Its protein is CASSPPNPSTDTQYF.